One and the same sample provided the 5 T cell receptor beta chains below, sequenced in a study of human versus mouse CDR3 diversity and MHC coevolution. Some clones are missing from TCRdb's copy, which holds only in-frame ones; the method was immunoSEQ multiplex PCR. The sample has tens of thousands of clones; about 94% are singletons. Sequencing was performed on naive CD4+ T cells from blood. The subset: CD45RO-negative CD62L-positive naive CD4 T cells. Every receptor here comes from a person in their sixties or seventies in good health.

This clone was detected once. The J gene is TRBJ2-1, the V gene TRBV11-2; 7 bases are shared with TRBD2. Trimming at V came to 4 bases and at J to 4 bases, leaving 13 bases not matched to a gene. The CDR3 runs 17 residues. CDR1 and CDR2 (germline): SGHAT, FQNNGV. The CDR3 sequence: CASSSLDRDYKYNEQFF. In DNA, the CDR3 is TGTGCCAGCAGCTCTCTAGACCGGGACTACAAGTACAATGAGCAGTTCTTC.

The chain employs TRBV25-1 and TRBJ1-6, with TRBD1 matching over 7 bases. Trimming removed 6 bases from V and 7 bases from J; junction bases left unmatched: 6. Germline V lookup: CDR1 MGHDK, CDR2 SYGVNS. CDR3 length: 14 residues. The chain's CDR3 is CASREQGLNSPLHF. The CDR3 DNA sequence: TGTGCCAGCAGAGAACAGGGGCTCAATTCACCCCTCCACTTT.

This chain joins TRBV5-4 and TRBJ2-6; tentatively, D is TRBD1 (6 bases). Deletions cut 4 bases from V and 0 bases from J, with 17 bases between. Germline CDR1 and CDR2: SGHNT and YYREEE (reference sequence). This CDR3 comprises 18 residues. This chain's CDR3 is CASSKPTGTSSGANVLTF. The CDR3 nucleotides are TGTGCCAGCAGCAAGCCGACAGGTACGAGCTCTGGGGCCAACGTCCTGACTTTC. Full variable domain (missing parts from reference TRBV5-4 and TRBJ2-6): ETGVTQSPTHLIKTRGQQVTLRCSSQSGHNTVSWYQQALGQGPQFIFQYYREEENGRGNFPPRFSGLQFPNYSSELNVNALELDDSALYLCASSKPTGTSSGANVLTFGAGSRLTVL.

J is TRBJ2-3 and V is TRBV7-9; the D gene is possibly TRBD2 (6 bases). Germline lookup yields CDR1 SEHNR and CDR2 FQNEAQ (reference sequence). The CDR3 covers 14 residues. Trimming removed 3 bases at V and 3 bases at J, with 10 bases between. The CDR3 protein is CASSFQRATDTQYF. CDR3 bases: TGTGCCAGCAGCTTCCAGCGGGCGACAGATACGCAGTATTTT.

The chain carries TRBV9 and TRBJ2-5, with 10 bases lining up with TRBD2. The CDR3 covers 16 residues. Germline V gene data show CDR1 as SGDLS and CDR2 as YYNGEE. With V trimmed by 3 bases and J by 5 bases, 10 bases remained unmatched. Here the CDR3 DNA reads TGTGCCAGCAGCGCCGTAGCGGGAGGACTTGGGGAGACCCAGTACTTC. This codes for CASSAVAGGLGETQYF.